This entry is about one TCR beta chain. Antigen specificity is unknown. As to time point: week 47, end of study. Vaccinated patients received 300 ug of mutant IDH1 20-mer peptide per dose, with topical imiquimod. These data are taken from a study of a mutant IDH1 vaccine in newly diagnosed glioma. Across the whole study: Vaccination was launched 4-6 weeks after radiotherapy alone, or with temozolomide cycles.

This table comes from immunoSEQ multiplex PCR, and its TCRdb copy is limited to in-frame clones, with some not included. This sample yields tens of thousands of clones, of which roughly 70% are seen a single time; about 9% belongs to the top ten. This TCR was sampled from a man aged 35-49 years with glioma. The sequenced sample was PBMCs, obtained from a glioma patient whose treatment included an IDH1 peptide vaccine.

The CDR3 spells CASSSGTGYAYEQYF. As DNA, the CDR3 is TGCGCCAGCAGCTCCGGGACAGGTTATGCCTACGAGCAGTACTTC. The chain is built from TRBV5-1 and TRBJ2-7, with TRBD1 matching over 8 bases. There are 15 residues in the CDR3. CDR1 is SGHRS, CDR2 YFSETQ, per germline. V lost 3 bases and J lost 2; bases outside the gene matches: 7.